This is a list of T cell receptor beta chains from one sample in a study of post-analysis software for immune sequencing data. TCRdb passed the PCR reads through MiXCR, listing each CDR3 protein once. The sample carries a few hundred thousand distinct CDR3 sequences, around a third recorded once. Material for sequencing was blood. These receptors all stem from a girl under 18 with multiple sclerosis. The CDR3 runs from the conserved cysteine through the conserved F or W. D genes are given only for firm matches. Not all rows give a size; the values are once, few, many and, for expanded clones, a class.

v_call: TRBV7-8
j_call: TRBJ2-5
clone_size: few
d_call: -
cdr3_nt: TGTGCCAGCGAGAGAGGGCGGGTTAAAGAGACCCAGTACTTC
cdr3_aa: CASERGRVKETQYF

v_call: TRBV7-2
j_call: TRBJ2-3
clone_size: few
d_call: -
cdr3_nt: TGTGCCAGCAGCCCACCCGAGCAGGGTACGCAGTATTTT
cdr3_aa: CASSPPEQGTQYF

v_call: TRBV5-1
j_call: TRBJ1-6
clone_size: -
d_call: -
cdr3_nt: TGCGCCAGCAGCTTGGATGTGGGGGCTTGGGCACCCCTCCACTTT
cdr3_aa: CASSLDVGAWAPLHF

v_call: TRBV6-1
j_call: TRBJ2-1
clone_size: -
d_call: -
cdr3_nt: TGTGCCAGCACACCGCCAGTCTCCTACAATGAGCAGTTCTTC
cdr3_aa: CASTPPVSYNEQFF

v_call: TRBV6-6
j_call: TRBJ2-2
clone_size: -
d_call: -
cdr3_nt: TGTGCCAGCATGAGGACACAGGGAGGGACCGGGGAGCTGTTTTTT
cdr3_aa: CASMRTQGGTGELFF

v_call: TRBV4-3
j_call: TRBJ2-5
clone_size: -
d_call: -
cdr3_nt: TGCGCCAGCAGCCAAGGACACCAGCACCAAGAGACCCAGTACTTC
cdr3_aa: CASSQGHQHQETQYF

v_call: TRBV27
j_call: TRBJ1-1
clone_size: -
d_call: -
cdr3_nt: TGTGCCAGCAGGCCAGGGCTTAAGAACACTGAAGCTTTCTTT
cdr3_aa: CASRPGLKNTEAFF

v_call: TRBV20-1
j_call: TRBJ2-5
clone_size: -
d_call: -
cdr3_nt: TGCAGTGCTAGTTTCGGCGGTCCCCAAGAGACCCAGTACTTC
cdr3_aa: CSASFGGPQETQYF

v_call: TRBV12-3/TRBV12-4
j_call: TRBJ1-6
clone_size: -
d_call: -
cdr3_nt: TGTGCCAGCAGTTTACAAAGGGACTGGTCAAGCTCCTATAATTCACCCCTCCACTTT
cdr3_aa: CASSLQRDWSSSYNSPLHF

v_call: TRBV18
j_call: TRBJ2-7
clone_size: -
d_call: -
cdr3_nt: TGTGCCAGCTCACAGACAGCGCTCTACGAGCAGTACTTC
cdr3_aa: CASSQTALYEQYF

v_call: TRBV11-1
j_call: TRBJ2-4
clone_size: -
d_call: -
cdr3_nt: TGTGCCAGCAGCTCGAGACTAGAAAACATTCAGTACTTC
cdr3_aa: CASSSRLENIQYF

v_call: TRBV6-1
j_call: TRBJ2-7
clone_size: -
d_call: TRBD1
cdr3_nt: TGTGCCAGCAGCAAAGGACAGGGGGCACACTACGAGCAGTACTTC
cdr3_aa: CASSKGQGAHYEQYF

v_call: TRBV12-3/TRBV12-4
j_call: TRBJ1-1
clone_size: -
d_call: -
cdr3_nt: TGTGCCAGTATTAAAAGGGGGGAAGCTTTCTTT
cdr3_aa: CASIKRGEAFF

v_call: TRBV5-1
j_call: TRBJ2-3
clone_size: -
d_call: TRBD2
cdr3_nt: TGCGCCAGCAGCATGGGACTAGCTGAAGATACGCAGTATTTT
cdr3_aa: CASSMGLAEDTQYF

v_call: TRBV7-8
j_call: TRBJ2-3
clone_size: -
d_call: TRBD2
cdr3_nt: TGTGCCAGCAGCGGACGGACCCTAGCGGCCTCTAGTTCGACGCAGTATTTT
cdr3_aa: CASSGRTLAASSSTQYF

v_call: TRBV20-1
j_call: TRBJ1-2
clone_size: -
d_call: -
cdr3_nt: TGCAGTGCCATCCCGGACGGGAGACCCCGTTTACGGGATGGCTACACCTTC
cdr3_aa: CSAIPDGRPRLRDGYTF

v_call: TRBV20-1
j_call: TRBJ2-5
clone_size: -
d_call: -
cdr3_nt: TGCAGTGCCCCGTACGCAGGCTGGTACCAAGAGACCCAGTACTTC
cdr3_aa: CSAPYAGWYQETQYF

v_call: TRBV12-3/TRBV12-4
j_call: TRBJ2-3
clone_size: -
d_call: -
cdr3_nt: TGTGCCAGCATCCCTCCCAATTTCGATACGCAGTATTTT
cdr3_aa: CASIPPNFDTQYF

v_call: TRBV12-3/TRBV12-4
j_call: TRBJ2-5
clone_size: -
d_call: -
cdr3_nt: TGTGCCAGCAGTGCAAACGGGGGGCCCCAAGAGACCCAGTACTTC
cdr3_aa: CASSANGGPQETQYF

v_call: TRBV3-1
j_call: TRBJ1-1
clone_size: -
d_call: -
cdr3_nt: TGTGCCAGCAGCCAAGATTCAGGGATTGCTTTCTTT
cdr3_aa: CASSQDSGIAFF

v_call: TRBV11-1
j_call: TRBJ1-2
clone_size: -
d_call: TRBD1
cdr3_nt: TGTGCCAGCGGACGGCGACAGGGCCATGGCTACACCTTC
cdr3_aa: CASGRRQGHGYTF

v_call: TRBV11-2
j_call: TRBJ2-1
clone_size: -
d_call: -
cdr3_nt: TGTGCCAGCAGCTTAGGATCAGATTTATTTTACAATGAGCAGTTCTTC
cdr3_aa: CASSLGSDLFYNEQFF

v_call: TRBV7-3
j_call: TRBJ2-6
clone_size: few
d_call: -
cdr3_nt: TGTGCCAGCAGCTTAGGGCAGCCATCTGGGGCCAACGTCCTGACTTTC
cdr3_aa: CASSLGQPSGANVLTF

v_call: TRBV29-1
j_call: TRBJ2-5
clone_size: few
d_call: TRBD2
cdr3_nt: TGCAGCGTTGTTTGGCGGGGGGACCAAGAGACCCAGTACTTC
cdr3_aa: CSVVWRGDQETQYF

v_call: TRBV4-3
j_call: TRBJ1-2
clone_size: -
d_call: TRBD1
cdr3_nt: TGCGCCAGCAGCCAAGAACAGGGGGCTCGTGGCTACACCTTC
cdr3_aa: CASSQEQGARGYTF

v_call: TRBV6-6
j_call: TRBJ2-1
clone_size: -
d_call: TRBD2
cdr3_nt: TGTGCCAGCAGTTACGTTGGCGGGGGGGAGTACAATGAGCAGTTCTTC
cdr3_aa: CASSYVGGGEYNEQFF

v_call: TRBV6-1
j_call: TRBJ1-1
clone_size: once
d_call: -
cdr3_nt: TGTGCCTGCAGCCTTCATCAGGACACTGAAGCTTTCTTT
cdr3_aa: CACSLHQDTEAFF

v_call: TRBV20-1
j_call: TRBJ2-7
clone_size: few
d_call: -
cdr3_nt: TGCAGTGCATCGTCTGCTGCCTACGAGCAGTACTTC
cdr3_aa: CSASSAAYEQYF

v_call: TRBV12-3/TRBV12-4
j_call: TRBJ2-1
clone_size: few
d_call: -
cdr3_nt: TGTGCCATCCAGTTGGTGGGGGGAAATGAGCAGTTCTTC
cdr3_aa: CAIQLVGGNEQFF

v_call: TRBV7-2
j_call: TRBJ2-3
clone_size: -
d_call: TRBD2
cdr3_nt: TGTGCCAGCAGCGGCCGGGACTATAGGGATACGCAGTATTTT
cdr3_aa: CASSGRDYRDTQYF

v_call: TRBV4-2
j_call: TRBJ2-5
clone_size: -
d_call: -
cdr3_nt: TGTGCCAGCAGCCAAGATGGGCCCCTGGGCGGGGAAAGGGAGACCCAGTACTTC
cdr3_aa: CASSQDGPLGGERETQYF

v_call: TRBV12-3/TRBV12-4
j_call: TRBJ1-2
clone_size: few
d_call: -
cdr3_nt: TGTGCCAGCACCTACGACGTCCGGATTAACTATGGCTACACCTTC
cdr3_aa: CASTYDVRINYGYTF

v_call: TRBV5-1
j_call: TRBJ2-5
clone_size: -
d_call: -
cdr3_nt: TGCGCCAGCAGCTTTGGGCAGGGCGGACCAGAGACCCAGTACTTC
cdr3_aa: CASSFGQGGPETQYF